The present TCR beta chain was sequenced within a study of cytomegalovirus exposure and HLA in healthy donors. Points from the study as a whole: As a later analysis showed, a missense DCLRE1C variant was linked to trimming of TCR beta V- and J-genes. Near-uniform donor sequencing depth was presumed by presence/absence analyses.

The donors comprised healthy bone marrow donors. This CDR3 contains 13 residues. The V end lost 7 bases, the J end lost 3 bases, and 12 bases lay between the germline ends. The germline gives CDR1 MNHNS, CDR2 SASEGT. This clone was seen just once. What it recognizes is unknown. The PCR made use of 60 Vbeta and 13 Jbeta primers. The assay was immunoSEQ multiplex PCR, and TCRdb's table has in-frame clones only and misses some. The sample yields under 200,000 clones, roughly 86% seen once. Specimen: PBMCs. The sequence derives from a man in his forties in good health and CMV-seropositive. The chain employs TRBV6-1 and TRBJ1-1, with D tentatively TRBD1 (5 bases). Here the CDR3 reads CASNWGGDTEAFF. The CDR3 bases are TGTGCCAGCAACTGGGGGGGGGACACTGAAGCTTTCTTT.